Following are 32 T cell receptor beta chains from one sample sequenced in a study of PD-1 blockade in classical Hodgkin lymphoma. After autologous stem cell transplantation all patients relapsed, and prior brentuximab vedotin exposure differed between cohorts. Here immunoSEQ multiplex PCR was the method, and the copy in TCRdb shows in-frame clones only, minus some. The profile shows 10,000 to 15,000 clones, 91% of them singletons. The sample was peripheral blood mononuclear cells (PBMCs), taken at baseline. The receptor source for this set is a human donor with classical Hodgkin lymphoma.

The genes are TRBV14 and TRBJ2-7; D is uncertain. The CDR3 is 12 residues long. Trimming cost V 6 bases and J 4 bases, with 10 bases left between them. Germline V CDR1 and CDR2: SGHDN, FVKESK. CDR3 nucleotides: TGTGCCAGCAGTCGGAACCAGTACGAGCAGTACTTC. This codes for CASSRNQYEQYF.

This chain links TRBV18 with TRBJ2-1; 9 nucleotides line up with TRBD2. CDR1 is KGHSH and CDR2 is LQKENI in the germline V gene. This CDR3 spans 15 amino acids. The J segment lost 4 bases and the V segment lost 3 bases, leaving 4 bases of the junction unmatched. CDR3 sequence: CASSPPSGGYNEQFF. The CDR3 nucleotides are TGTGCCAGCTCACCGCCGAGCGGGGGGTACAATGAGCAGTTCTTC.

J is TRBJ2-7 and V is TRBV28; possibly TRBD2 for D (6 bases). Germline loops: CDR1 MDHEN, CDR2 SYDVKM. The CDR3 is made up of 16 amino acids. Trimming took off 6 bases at V and 3 bases at J, with 21 bases between the two ends. The CDR3, as DNA: TGTGCCAGCAGCCGTACCCGCTCACTAGCCCGCTACGAGCAGTACTTC. Its protein is CASSRTRSLARYEQYF.

This clone occurred a few times. The rearrangement uses TRBV5-1 and TRBJ1-4, with a possible D match to TRBD1 (6 bases). The CDR3 covers 14 residues. CDR1 and CDR2 (germline): SGHRS, YFSETQ. V was cut by 4 bases and J by 8 bases, with 15 bases left in between. CDR3 loop: CASSLGHQGEKLFF. CDR3 nucleotides: TGCGCCAGCAGCCTCGGACACCAGGGGGAAAAACTGTTTTTT.

A single count supports this clone. The chain has TRBV5-1 and TRBJ2-1; tentatively, D is TRBD2 (6 bases). V shed 4 bases and J shed 9 bases, with 14 bases lying between them. Germline lookup yields CDR1 SGHRS and CDR2 YFSETQ. This CDR3 contains 13 residues. CDR3 in DNA: TGCGCCAGCAGCCCCTGGACTAATAGTGAGCAGTTCTTC. Its translation: CASSPWTNSEQFF.

Only one count was recorded for this clone. V and J are TRBV7-2 and TRBJ2-7; 9 bases are shared with TRBD2. CDR1 and CDR2 (germline): SGHTA, FQGNSA. The junction had 9 bases not matched to a gene; V was cut back by 4 bases and J by 5 bases. The length of the CDR3 is 15 residues. The CDR3 coding sequence is TGTGCCAGCAGCTCGAGGGGACTAGCTTCCCACGAGCAGTACTTC. Translation: CASSSRGLASHEQYF. Using reference TRBV7-2 and TRBJ2-7 for the parts outside the CDR3, the full variable domain is GAGVSQSPSNKVTEKGKDVELRCDPISGHTALYWYRQSLGQGLEFLIYFQGNSAPDKSGLPSDRFSAERTGGSVSTLTIQRTQQEDSAVYLCASSSRGLASHEQYFGPGTRLTVT.

This clone was seen once. The chain recombines TRBV10-2 with TRBJ1-1; D gene unclear. V was pared by 7 bases and J by 5 bases, with 11 bases between. The length of the CDR3 is 12 residues. Germline CDR1 WSHSY, CDR2 SAAADI. The CDR3 sequence: CASTRWQTEAFF. CDR3 nucleotide sequence: TGCGCCAGCACACGGTGGCAGACTGAAGCTTTCTTT.

This clone showed up just once. The sample carries other DNA sequences with the same CDR3. The rearrangement uses TRBV5-1 and TRBJ2-5; tentatively, D is TRBD1 (5 bases). In germline, CDR1 is SGHRS, CDR2 YFSETQ. Trimming took off 4 bases at V and 1 base at J, with 11 bases between the two ends. The CDR3 extends over 14 amino acids. CDR3 DNA sequence: TGCGCCAGCAGCCCCACAGGTGCCCAAGAGACCCAGTACTTC. Translating it yields CASSPTGAQETQYF.

The V and J genes are TRBV6-1 and TRBJ2-3; tentatively, D is TRBD1 (6 bases). Germline assignment: CDR1 MNHNS and CDR2 SASEGT. The length of the CDR3 is 15 residues. Deletions cut 1 base from V and 4 bases from J, with 12 bases between. The CDR3 sequence: CASSEGKGGPDTQYF. The CDR3 DNA reads TGTGCCAGCAGTGAAGGAAAAGGGGGTCCAGATACGCAGTATTTT.

The V gene is TRBV5-1, the J gene TRBJ2-5, with 11 nucleotides matching TRBD1. V shed 5 bases and J 10 bases; nucleotides not matched to a gene: 10. The CDR3 consists of 14 residues. Looked up from germline, CDR1 is SGHRS and CDR2 is YFSETQ. The CDR3 loop is CASSRTGGGFDQYF. Here the CDR3 DNA reads TGCGCCAGCAGTCGGACAGGGGGCGGGTTTGACCAGTACTTC.

The chain has TRBV7-9 and TRBJ1-1; D is uncertain. Germline CDR1 is SEHNR and CDR2 is FQNEAQ (reference sequence). V lost 3 bases and J 3 bases, leaving 8 bases between the germline ends. The CDR3 spans 13 residues. The DNA for the CDR3 is TGTGCCAGCAGCTTTGGGAGGGACACTGAAGCTTTCTTT. It codes for CASSFGRDTEAFF.

This chain uses TRBV9 with TRBJ2-1; D is ambiguous. V shed 0 bases and J shed 2 bases, with 12 bases lying between them. This CDR3 contains 16 residues. Germline CDR1 is SGDLS and CDR2 is YYNGEE. The CDR3 DNA follows: TGTGCCAGCAGCGTAGGTGCCGAGTTGACCTACAATGAGCAGTTCTTC. Translated: CASSVGAELTYNEQFF.

The rearrangement uses TRBV5-1 and TRBJ2-7; no clear D gene. V was trimmed by 4 bases and J by 0 bases, leaving 17 bases between them. The CDR3 is 16 residues long. Looked up from germline, CDR1 is SGHRS and CDR2 is YFSETQ. CDR3 residues: CASSPSRLAVSYEQYF. CDR3 nucleotides: TGCGCCAGCAGCCCCTCCAGACTGGCGGTCTCCTACGAGCAGTACTTC.

The count of this clone is one. The V gene is TRBV25-1, the J gene TRBJ1-4; D gene unclear. V shed 4 bases and J shed 0 bases, with 9 bases lying between them. The CDR3 has 15 residues. Germline V lookup: CDR1 MGHDK, CDR2 SYGVNS. DNA for the CDR3: TGTGCCAGCAGTGTGATCCTTCCAACTAATGAAAAACTGTTTTTT. As protein: CASSVILPTNEKLFF. The full variable domain, with the rest looked up from reference TRBV25-1 and TRBJ1-4, is EADIYQTPRYLVIGTGKKITLECSQTMGHDKMYWYQQDPGMELHLIHYSYGVNSTEKGDLSSESTVSRIRTEHFPLTLESARPSHTSQYLCASSVILPTNEKLFFGSGTQLSVL.

This chain joins TRBV5-1 and TRBJ2-7; tentative D call: TRBD1 (7 bases). V lost 0 bases and J 6 bases, leaving 13 bases between the germline ends. CDR1 is SGHRS, CDR2 YFSETQ, per germline. The CDR3 covers 14 residues. This CDR3 is CASSLGRDRGEQYF. CDR3 DNA: TGCGCCAGCAGCTTGGGGCGGGACAGAGGCGAGCAGTACTTC.

This rearrangement joins TRBV5-1 to TRBJ2-7; a possible D gene is TRBD1 (6 bases). Germline CDR1 SGHRS, CDR2 YFSETQ. Trimming cost V 2 bases and J 0 bases, with 15 bases left between them. The CDR3 runs to 16 residues. The CDR3 spells CASSFSTGSPSYEQYF. The CDR3 DNA is TGCGCCAGCAGCTTTAGTACAGGGAGTCCCTCCTACGAGCAGTACTTC.

This clone was detected only once. The gene calls are TRBV5-1 and TRBJ1-3, with D possibly being TRBD1 (5 bases). The CDR3 length is 13 residues. Per the germline V gene, CDR1 is SGHRS and CDR2 is YFSETQ. With 4 bases removed from V and 0 bases from J, the gap between germline ends came to 5 bases. The CDR3 region has the DNA TGCGCCAGCAGCCAGGGCTCTGGAAACACCATATATTTT. Residues: CASSQGSGNTIYF.

The chain carries TRBV7-3 and TRBJ1-1; D not resolved. There are 13 residues in the CDR3. Germline lookup yields CDR1 SGHTA and CDR2 FQGTGA. V lost 2 bases to trimming and J lost 4 bases, with 8 bases between them. The CDR3 sequence is CASSLERFTEAFF. In DNA, the CDR3 is TGTGCCAGCAGCTTAGAAAGGTTCACTGAAGCTTTCTTT.

V usage is TRBV7-9 and J usage is TRBJ2-7, with TRBD1 as a possible D gene (5 bases). The CDR3 contains 13 residues. The V gene lost 4 bases and the J gene lost 4 bases, with 11 bases spanning the gap. Germline V gene data show CDR1 as SEHNR and CDR2 as FQNEAQ (reference sequence). In nucleotides, the CDR3 is TGTGCCAGCAGCTCTCAAGGGGATTACGAGCAGTACTTC. Its translation is CASSSQGDYEQYF. Full variable domain (rest looked up from reference TRBV7-9 and TRBJ2-7): DTGVSQNPRHKITKRGQNVTFRCDPISEHNRLYWYRQTLGQGPEFLTYFQNEAQLEKSRLLSDRFSAERPKGSFSTLEIQRTEQGDSAMYLCASSSQGDYEQYFGPGTRLTVT.

This clone was observed a single time. The chain is built from TRBV5-1 and TRBJ2-5; D perhaps matches TRBD2 (6 bases). The CDR3 has 15 residues. V dropped 4 bases and J dropped 1 base, with 14 bases sitting between them. CDR1 and CDR2 from the germline V gene are SGHRS and YFSETQ. The CDR3 protein is CASSRGSIVQETQYF. DNA for the CDR3: TGCGCCAGCAGCCGGGGGTCTATCGTCCAAGAGACCCAGTACTTC.

This chain uses TRBV2 with TRBJ2-7; D call uncertain. Germline values: CDR1 SNHLY, CDR2 FYNNEI. V was cut by 7 bases and J by 6 bases, with 16 bases left in between. This CDR3 spans 13 amino acids. In nucleotides, the CDR3 is TGTGCCAGCACCTTGTCGGTAGGCATCGAGCAGTACTTC. Amino acids: CASTLSVGIEQYF.

J is TRBJ2-7 and V is TRBV9; 8 bases agree with TRBD2. CDR1 and CDR2 (germline): SGDLS, YYNGEE. This CDR3 region has 17 residues. Trimming removed 0 bases from V and 1 base from J; junction bases left unmatched: 9. CDR3 amino acids: CASSVVVVGLGSYEQYF. The CDR3 DNA sequence: TGTGCCAGCAGCGTAGTAGTAGTGGGACTAGGGTCCTACGAGCAGTACTTC.

In its sample, this clone was seen a few times. The V gene is TRBV25-1, the J gene TRBJ1-3; D uncertain. Trimming pared 6 bases from V and 0 bases from J, leaving 9 bases between. This CDR3 has 14 residues. Germline loops: CDR1 MGHDK, CDR2 SYGVNS. The CDR3 loop is CASSLGSSGNTIYF. The CDR3 region has the DNA TGTGCCAGCAGCTTGGGGAGCTCTGGAAACACCATATATTTT.

This clone was detected only a few times. The chain has TRBV5-6 and TRBJ2-1; no reliable D call. The germline gives CDR1 SGHDT, CDR2 YYEEEE. This CDR3 contains 16 residues. V shed 3 bases and J shed 2 bases, with 15 bases lying between them. The CDR3, as DNA: TGTGCCAGCAGCTCAGACCTAGGAGCGACCTACAATGAGCAGTTCTTC. Translating gives CASSSDLGATYNEQFF.

The gene calls are TRBV19 and TRBJ2-5, with 10 bases aligning to TRBD1. Germline CDR1 is LNHDA and CDR2 is SQIVND (reference sequence). There are 16 residues in the CDR3. J lost 2 bases, V lost 6 bases, and 9 bases had no gene match. The CDR3 sequence: CASSLETGGPQETQYF. DNA of the CDR3: TGTGCCAGTAGCTTAGAGACAGGGGGCCCACAAGAGACCCAGTACTTC.

The chain carries TRBV28 and TRBJ2-5, with D perhaps matching TRBD1 or TRBD2 (5 bases each). With 3 bases removed from V and 1 base from J, the gap between germline ends came to 15 bases. CDR3 size: 16 residues. Germline V gene lookup returns CDR1 MDHEN and CDR2 SYDVKM. Written as DNA, the CDR3 is TGTGCCAGCAGTTTCAACGGGGCGGCGACCCAAGAGACCCAGTACTTC. It yields the protein CASSFNGAATQETQYF.

The count of this clone is one. The chain uses TRBV11-1 and TRBJ1-5, with D possibly being TRBD1 (6 bases). This CDR3 is built from 18 residues. V dropped 5 bases and J dropped 0 bases, with 20 bases sitting between them. Germline V gene sequence: CDR1 SGHAT, CDR2 FQDESV (reference sequence). The CDR3 DNA follows: TGTGCCAGCAGCATAAGACAGGCTAGGGTTTATAGCAATCAGCCCCAGCATTTT. Translated: CASSIRQARVYSNQPQHF.

This clone appeared once. The rearrangement uses TRBV7-9 and TRBJ2-6, with D tentatively TRBD1 or TRBD2 (5 bases each). V dropped 6 bases and J dropped 3 bases, with 24 bases sitting between them. Germline loops: CDR1 SEHNR, CDR2 FQNEAQ (reference sequence). The CDR3 sequence is 19 residues long. CDR3 sequence: CASRLTPGRFFGGANVLTF. The CDR3 DNA sequence: TGTGCCAGCAGACTTACTCCGGGACGCTTTTTTGGTGGGGCCAACGTCCTGACTTTC.

The rearrangement links TRBV30 to TRBJ1-2; the D is unclear. The CDR3 length is 13 residues. Trimming removed 4 bases at V and 1 base at J, with 10 bases between. Germline V gene sequence: CDR1 GTSNPN, CDR2 SVGIG (reference sequence). DNA of the CDR3: TGTGCCTGGAAACTGGGAGTTAACTATGGCTACACCTTC. It yields the protein CAWKLGVNYGYTF.

The chain has TRBV6-1 and TRBJ1-6; no clear D. The CDR3 is made up of 14 amino acids. The V gene's germline CDR1 is MNHNS and CDR2 SASEGT. Trimming cost V 0 bases and J 12 bases, with 12 bases left between them. In DNA, the CDR3 is TGTGCCAGCAGTGAAGCGACCGTGGGATTACCCCTCCACTTT. It yields the protein CASSEATVGLPLHF.

J is TRBJ2-5 and V is TRBV5-6; possibly TRBD1 or TRBD2 for D (6 bases each). The CDR3 is 15 residues long. The V end was cut by 0 bases, the J end by 5 bases, with 14 bases between. CDR1 is SGHDT, CDR2 YYEEEE, per germline. Here the CDR3 DNA reads TGTGCCAGCAGCTTGGTGGGGGGCGCTTGGGAGACCCAGTACTTC. This gives the protein CASSLVGGAWETQYF.

This chain connects TRBV5-1 to TRBJ2-7; 9 bases match TRBD1. V was pared by 0 bases and J by 4 bases, with 5 bases of the junction left unmatched. This CDR3 has 15 amino acids. In germline, CDR1 is SGHRS, CDR2 YFSETQ. CDR3 loop: CASSLAGTGFYEQYF. The CDR3 DNA reads as TGCGCCAGCAGCTTGGCCGGGACAGGGTTTTACGAGCAGTACTTC.